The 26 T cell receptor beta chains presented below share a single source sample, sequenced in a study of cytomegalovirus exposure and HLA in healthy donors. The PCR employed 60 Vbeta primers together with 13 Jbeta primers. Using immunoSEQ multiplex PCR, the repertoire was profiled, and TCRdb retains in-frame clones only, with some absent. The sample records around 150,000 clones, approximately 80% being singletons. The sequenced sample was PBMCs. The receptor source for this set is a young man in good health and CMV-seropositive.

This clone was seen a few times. CDR3 loop: CASSSEPDTQYF. The CDR3 coding sequence is TGTGCCAGCAGTTCGGAGCCAGATACGCAGTATTTT. This chain uses TRBV28 with TRBJ2-3, with D hard to call. V was trimmed by 4 bases and J by 4 bases, leaving 6 bases between them. CDR1 and CDR2 from the germline V gene are MDHEN and SYDVKM. The CDR3 has 12 amino acids.

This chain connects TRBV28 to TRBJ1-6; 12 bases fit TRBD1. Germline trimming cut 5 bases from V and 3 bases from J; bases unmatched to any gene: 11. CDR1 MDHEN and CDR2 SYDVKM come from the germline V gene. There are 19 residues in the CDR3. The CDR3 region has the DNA TGTGCCAGCAGTGACCCGGGACAGGGGGCTTCTATCTATAATTCACCCCTCCACTTT. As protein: CASSDPGQGASIYNSPLHF. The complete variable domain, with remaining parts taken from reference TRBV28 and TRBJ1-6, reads DVKVTQSSRYLVKRTGEKVFLECVQDMDHENMFWYRQDPGLGLRLIYFSYDVKMKEKGDIPEGYSVSREKKERFSLILESASTNQTSMYLCASSDPGQGASIYNSPLHFGNGTRLTVT.

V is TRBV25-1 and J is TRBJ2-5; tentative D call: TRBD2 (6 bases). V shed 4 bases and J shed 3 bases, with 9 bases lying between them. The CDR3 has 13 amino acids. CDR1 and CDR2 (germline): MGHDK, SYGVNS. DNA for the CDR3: TGTGCCAGCAGTGTGGGCGGGAAAGAGACCCAGTACTTC. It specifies CASSVGGKETQYF.

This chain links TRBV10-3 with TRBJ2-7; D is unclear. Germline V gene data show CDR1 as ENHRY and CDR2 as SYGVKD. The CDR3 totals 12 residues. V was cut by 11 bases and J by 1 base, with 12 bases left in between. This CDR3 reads CASGNPSYEQYF. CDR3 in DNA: TGTGCCTCCGGTAACCCTTCCTACGAGCAGTACTTC.

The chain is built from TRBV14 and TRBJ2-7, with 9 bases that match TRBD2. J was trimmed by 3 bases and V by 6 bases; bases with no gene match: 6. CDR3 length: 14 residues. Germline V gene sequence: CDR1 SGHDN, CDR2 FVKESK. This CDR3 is CASSQGTSLYEQYF. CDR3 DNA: TGTGCCAGCAGTCAGGGGACTAGCCTCTACGAGCAGTACTTC.

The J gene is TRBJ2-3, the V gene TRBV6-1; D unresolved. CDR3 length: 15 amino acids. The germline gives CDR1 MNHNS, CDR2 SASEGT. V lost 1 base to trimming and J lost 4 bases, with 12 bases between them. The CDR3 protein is CASSEGVSAPDTQYF. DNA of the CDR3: TGTGCCAGCAGTGAAGGCGTAAGTGCCCCAGATACGCAGTATTTT.

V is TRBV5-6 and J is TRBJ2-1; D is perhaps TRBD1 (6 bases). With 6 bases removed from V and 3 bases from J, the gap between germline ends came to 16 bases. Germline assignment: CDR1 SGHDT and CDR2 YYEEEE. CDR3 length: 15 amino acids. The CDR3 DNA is TGTGCCAGCATTAACCGGGACACAGACTACAATGAGCAGTTCTTC. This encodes CASINRDTDYNEQFF.

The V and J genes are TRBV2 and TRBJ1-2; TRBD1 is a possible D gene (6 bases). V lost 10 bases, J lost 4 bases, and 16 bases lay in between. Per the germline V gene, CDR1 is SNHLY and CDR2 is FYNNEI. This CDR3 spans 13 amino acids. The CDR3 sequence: CATQGTVGYGYTF. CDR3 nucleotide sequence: TGTGCCACCCAGGGGACGGTCGGCTATGGCTACACCTTC. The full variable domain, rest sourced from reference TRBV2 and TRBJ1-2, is EPEVTQTPSHQVTQMGQEVILRCVPISNHLYFYWYRQILGQKVEFLVSFYNNEISEKSEIFDDQFSVERPDGSNFTLKIRSTKLEDSAMYFCATQGTVGYGYTFGSGTRLTVV.

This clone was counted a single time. CDR3 loop: CATSRVQEKSYEQYF. The DNA of the CDR3 is TGTGCCACCAGCAGAGTACAGGAGAAGTCCTACGAGCAGTACTTC. This chain joins TRBV15 and TRBJ2-7; the D gene is possibly TRBD1 (5 bases). V shed 1 base and J shed 1 base, with 11 bases lying between them. The CDR3 consists of 15 residues. Germline-derived CDR1 and CDR2 are LNHNV and YYDKDF (reference sequence).

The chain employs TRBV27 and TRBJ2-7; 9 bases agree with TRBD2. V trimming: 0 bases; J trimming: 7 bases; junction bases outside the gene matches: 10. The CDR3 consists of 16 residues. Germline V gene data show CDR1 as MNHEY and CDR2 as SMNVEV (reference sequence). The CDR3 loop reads CASSLSTSGPLEEQYF. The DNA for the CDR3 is TGTGCCAGCAGTTTATCGACTAGCGGCCCATTAGAAGAGCAGTACTTC.

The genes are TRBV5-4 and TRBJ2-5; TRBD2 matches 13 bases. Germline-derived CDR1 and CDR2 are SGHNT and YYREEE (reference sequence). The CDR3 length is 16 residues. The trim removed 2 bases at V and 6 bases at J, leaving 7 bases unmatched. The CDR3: CASSLPTSGRAKTQYF. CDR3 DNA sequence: TGTGCCAGCAGCTTACCTACTAGCGGGAGGGCGAAGACCCAGTACTTC.

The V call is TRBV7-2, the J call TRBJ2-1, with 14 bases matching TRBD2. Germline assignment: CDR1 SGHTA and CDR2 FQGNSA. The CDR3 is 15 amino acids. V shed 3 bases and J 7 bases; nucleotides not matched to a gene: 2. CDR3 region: CASSLRLAGGNEQFF. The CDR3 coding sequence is TGTGCCAGCAGCTTGCGACTAGCGGGAGGGAATGAGCAGTTCTTC.

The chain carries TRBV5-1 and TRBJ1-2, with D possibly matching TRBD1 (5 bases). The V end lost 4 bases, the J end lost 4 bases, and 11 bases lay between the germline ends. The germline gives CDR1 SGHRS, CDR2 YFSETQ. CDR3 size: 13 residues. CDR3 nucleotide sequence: TGCGCCAGCAGCCTAGGGGCGGTCTATGGCTACACCTTC. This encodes CASSLGAVYGYTF.

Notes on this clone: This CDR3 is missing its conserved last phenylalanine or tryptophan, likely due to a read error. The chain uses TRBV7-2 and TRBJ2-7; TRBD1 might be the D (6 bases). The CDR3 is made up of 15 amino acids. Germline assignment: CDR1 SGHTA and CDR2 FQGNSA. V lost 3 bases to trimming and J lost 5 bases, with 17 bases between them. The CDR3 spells CASSFQGSWSDEQYL. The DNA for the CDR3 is TGTGCCAGCAGCTTCCAGGGGAGTTGGTCCGACGAGCAGTACCTC.

In nucleotides, the CDR3 is TGTGCCAGTAGTGACATCTCTGGAAACACCATATATTTT. The encoded protein is CASSDISGNTIYF. The chain uses TRBV19 and TRBJ1-3, with D unclear. The germline gives CDR1 LNHDA, CDR2 SQIVND (reference sequence). V dropped 5 bases and J dropped 0 bases, with 5 bases sitting between them. The CDR3 runs to 13 residues.

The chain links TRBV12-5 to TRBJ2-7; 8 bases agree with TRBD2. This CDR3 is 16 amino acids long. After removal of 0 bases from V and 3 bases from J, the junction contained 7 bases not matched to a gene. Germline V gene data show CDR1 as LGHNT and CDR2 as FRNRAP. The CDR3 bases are TGTGCTAGTGGTTTGGTACAAACGGGAGGGAGCTACGAGCAGTACTTC. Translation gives CASGLVQTGGSYEQYF.

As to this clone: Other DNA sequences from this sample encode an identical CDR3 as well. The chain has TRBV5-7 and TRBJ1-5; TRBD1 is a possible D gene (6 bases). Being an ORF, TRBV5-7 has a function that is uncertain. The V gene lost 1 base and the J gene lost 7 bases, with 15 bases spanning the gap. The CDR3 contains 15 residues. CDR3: CASSLSGGAHQPQHF. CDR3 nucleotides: TGTGCCAGCAGCTTGAGTGGGGGGGCCCACCAGCCCCAGCATTTT.

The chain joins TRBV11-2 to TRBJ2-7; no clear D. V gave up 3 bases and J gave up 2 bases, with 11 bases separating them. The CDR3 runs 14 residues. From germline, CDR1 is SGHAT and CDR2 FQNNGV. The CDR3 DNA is TGTGCCAGCAGCTTTGGCCCCTTCCCCTACGAGCAGTACTTC. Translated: CASSFGPFPYEQYF.

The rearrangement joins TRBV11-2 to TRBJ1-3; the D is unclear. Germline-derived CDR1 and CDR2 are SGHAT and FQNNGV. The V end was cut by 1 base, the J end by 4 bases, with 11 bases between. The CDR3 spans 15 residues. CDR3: CASSLARARGNTIYF. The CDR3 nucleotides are TGTGCCAGCAGCTTAGCGAGGGCTAGGGGAAACACCATATATTTT. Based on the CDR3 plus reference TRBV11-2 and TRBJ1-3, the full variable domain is EAGVAQSPRYKIIEKRQSVAFWCNPISGHATLYWYQQILGQGPKLLIQFQNNGVVDDSQLPKDRFSAERLKGVDSTLKIQPAKLEDSAVYLCASSLARARGNTIYFGEGSWLTVV.

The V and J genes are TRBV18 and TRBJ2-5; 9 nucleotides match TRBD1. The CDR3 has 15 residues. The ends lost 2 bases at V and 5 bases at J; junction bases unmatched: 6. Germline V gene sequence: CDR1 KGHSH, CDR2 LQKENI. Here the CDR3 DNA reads TGTGCCAGCTCACCATTGAGACAGGGGGGTGAGACCCAGTACTTC. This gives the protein CASSPLRQGGETQYF.

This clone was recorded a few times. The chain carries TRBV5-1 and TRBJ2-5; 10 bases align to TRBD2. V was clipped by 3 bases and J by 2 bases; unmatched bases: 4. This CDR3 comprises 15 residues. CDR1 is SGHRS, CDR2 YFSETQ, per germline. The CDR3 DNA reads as TGCGCCAGCAGCTCAGGACTAGCGGTACAAGAGACCCAGTACTTC. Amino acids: CASSSGLAVQETQYF.

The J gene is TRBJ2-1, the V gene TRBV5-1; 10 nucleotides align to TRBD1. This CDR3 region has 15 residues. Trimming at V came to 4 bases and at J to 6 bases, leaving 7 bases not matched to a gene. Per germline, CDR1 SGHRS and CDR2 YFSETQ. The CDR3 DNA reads TGCGCCAGCAGCCCGGGGGGACAGGGGCTCAATGAGCAGTTCTTC. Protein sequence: CASSPGGQGLNEQFF.

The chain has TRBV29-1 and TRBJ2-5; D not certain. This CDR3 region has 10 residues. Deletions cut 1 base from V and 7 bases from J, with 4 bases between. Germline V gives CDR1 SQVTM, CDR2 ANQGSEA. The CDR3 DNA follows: TGCAGCGTTGAAGGAGGGACCCAGTACTTC. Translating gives CSVEGGTQYF.

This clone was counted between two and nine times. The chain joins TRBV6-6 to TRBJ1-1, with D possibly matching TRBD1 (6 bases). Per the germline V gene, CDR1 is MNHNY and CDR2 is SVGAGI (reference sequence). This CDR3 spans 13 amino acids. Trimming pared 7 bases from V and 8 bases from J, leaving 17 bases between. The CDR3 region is CASTPRTDSEAFF. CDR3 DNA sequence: TGTGCCAGCACCCCCAGGACAGATTCGGAAGCTTTCTTT.

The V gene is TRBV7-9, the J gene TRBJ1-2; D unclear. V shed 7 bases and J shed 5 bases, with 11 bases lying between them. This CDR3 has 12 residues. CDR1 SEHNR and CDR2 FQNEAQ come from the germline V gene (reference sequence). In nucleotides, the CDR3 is TGTGCCAGCACCCCCCGGGGTTATGGCTACACCTTC. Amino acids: CASTPRGYGYTF.

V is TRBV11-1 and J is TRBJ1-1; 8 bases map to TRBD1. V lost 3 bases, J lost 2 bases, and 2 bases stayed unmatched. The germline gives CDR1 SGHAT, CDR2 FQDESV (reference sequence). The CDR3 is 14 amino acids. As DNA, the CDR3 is TGTGCCAGCAGCTTCGGACAGGGTAACACTGAAGCTTTCTTT. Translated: CASSFGQGNTEAFF.